Here is one T cell receptor (beta chain) with its context. The sample belongs to a study of blood T cell repertoires in COVID-19. Overall study context: COVID-19 samples from acute and convalescent phases originated in the United States, Italy and Spain.

Sequencing used immunoSEQ multiplex PCR; TCRdb keeps in-frame clones, though not all of them. Of more than 100,000 clones in the sample, 82% are singletons; the top ten hold 4% to 5%. V gave up 1 base and J gave up 3 bases; unmatched junction bases: 3. Germline CDR1 is MNHNS and CDR2 is SASEGT. The length of the CDR3 is 15 residues. The chain employs TRBV6-1 and TRBJ1-5, with 7 bases identical to TRBD1. The clonotype was recovered from a woman in her 70s with acute or convalescent COVID-19. The source material was peripheral blood. The CDR3 DNA is TGTGCCAGCAGTGAAGAACAGGGGTACAATCAGCCCCAGCATTTT. Translating it yields CASSEEQGYNQPQHF.